Described below is a single T cell receptor (beta chain) sequence and its context. The clone's antigen remains unknown. No base qualities exist here, and no much larger clone lies one base off it. The library was produced with the immunoSEQ multiplex PCR assay. For the multiplex PCR, a mixture combining 60 forward primers for TCR Vbeta segments and 13 reverse primers for TCR Jbeta segments was used. The CDR3 region of rearranged TCR beta genes was amplified from genomic DNA with a multiplex PCR assay. The Illumina HiSeq System was used to sequence the amplified TCR beta libraries as 87-base-pair reads. Turning to the authors' computational methods: Across the 600 to 700 repertoires, a later analysis counted tens of millions of unique TCR beta chains, roughly 11 million of which were shared by at least two donors. Raw reads were error-corrected and collapsed into unique sequences by a nearest-neighbor algorithm in which closely related sequences were merged to remove PCR and sequencing errors. To assign V, D and J gene segments, CDR3 sequences were aligned to IMGT reference sequences. For a sequence to be retained, a match of at least six nucleotides was required to both a V gene segment and a J gene segment. A rearrangement was called productive if the CDR3 had no stop codons and remained in frame with V and J, and every other rearrangement was called non-productive. Following IMGT convention, CDR3 was defined as the stretch from the second conserved V-encoded cysteine up to the conserved J-encoded phenylalanine. In an earlier analysis of just under 600 of the donors, sequences lacking an unambiguous match to a single V gene segment were excluded. An earlier analysis of 500 to 600 of the donors classified V segments as functional when productive rearrangements were above 56.7% and as segregating when the standard deviation between donors was above 5%. A statistical classification framework was built to diagnose cytomegalovirus status from the catalog of TCR beta chain sequences. V and J gene assignment, in a later analysis, came from comparing TCR nucleotide sequences with IMGT/GENE-DB human TR gene sequences. The TCRdist pipeline was used in a later analysis to assign CDR3 sequences and most-parsimonious VDJ recombination scenarios. In a later analysis, each TCR beta chain was defined by its CDR3 amino acid sequence together with its V-gene family, and reads lacking a unique V-gene family were excluded. As a way to deal with suspected cross-contamination and a sequencing artifact, a later analysis dropped roughly 600 nucleotide sequences that were highly shared and had low generation probability. For each public chain, a later analysis derived a clonal expansion index from normalized ranks of inferred template counts within each repertoire. In a later analysis, generation probabilities were computed with a VDJ recombination model fitted to out-of-frame rearrangements, and the resulting probabilities were checked against IGoR. In a later analysis, hypergeometric tests were used to score TCR-TCR, TCR-HLA and TCR-CMV co-occurrence, with a repertoire-size bias correction applied to TCR pairs. False discovery rates were estimated in a later analysis by permuting HLA or CMV assignments 20 times. A later analysis grouped co-occurring TCRs with DBSCAN, adding TCRdist sequence similarity when clustering within HLA-allele-positive subsets. Repertoires with fewer than 30,000 or more than 120,000 public chains, plus five repertoires with anomalous nucleotide sharing, were excluded from co-occurrence clustering. What TCRdb holds here is the immuneACCESS table cut down to in-frame rearrangements. Part of the clones is not present; checked against another copy, under half of the missing clones reflect an unresolved V gene, and the others are unexplained. That table furnishes V, J and clone size, whereas the DNA furnished D and trimming. This sample lists approximately 150,000 clones; more than 65% were detected once. Approximately 1.8% of the sample goes to the ten largest clones.

In total, 500 to 700 healthy bone marrow donors made up the cohort. All cohort members were sampled while nominally healthy, although unrecorded immune exposures were likely present. The donor tested CMV seronegative and was one of the 352 seronegative cohort members. A peripheral blood sample was collected from each donor, and TCR beta sequencing was performed on peripheral blood mononuclear cells. The Qiagen DNeasy Blood Extraction Kit was used to extract genomic DNA from the blood cell samples. The CDR3, cysteine through phenylalanine, is 12 amino acids long. Only the CDR3 DNA stays, 36 bases, in frame from base 1. The germline V gene gives CDR1 as ENHRY and CDR2 as SYGVKD. Between the V and J ends, shortened by 8 bases and 2 bases respectively, the junction contains 9 bases. The data were taken from a study of cytomegalovirus exposure and HLA in healthy donors (dated by TCRdb to the late 2010s). For the study in its entirety: An earlier analysis of several hundred of the donors reported more than 250 Gb of sequence data and roughly 110 million unique TCR beta sequences from approximately 180 million T cells. About 300 gigabases of sequencing data and around 80 million unique TCR sequences made up an early release that covered roughly 670 HLA-typed donors. The study used immunosequencing to profile the T cell repertoires of 670 or so subjects and linked those repertoires to cytomegalovirus serostatus. Along with the approximately 700-subject first cohort, a separate validation cohort of some 130 different subjects was used. Roughly 5 DR-DQ haplotypes were handled as single units for association and clustering, since linkage in the cohort was strong. High-throughput TCR immunosequencing, statistical association of individual TCRs with disease status, and machine learning were combined to predict cytomegalovirus infection status. In a later analysis, previously published TCR beta repertoires from several hundred donors were re-analyzed and high-resolution HLA genotyping was added so that TCR occurrence patterns could be studied. An earlier analysis of 587 of the donors used high-throughput TCR beta sequencing to judge whether each TCR beta V gene segment behaved as functional or pseudogenic. Alongside the repertoire data, information on donor age, sex, ethnicity and CMV serostatus was compiled. The number of typed donors differed by locus: roughly 620-630 for A, B, C, DRB1 and DQB1; roughly 510 for DQA1; some 610 for DPA1; and some 470 for DPB1. HLA typing covered class I and class II loci at four-digit resolution. All discovery cohort repertoires had been generated on a single sequencing platform. The genetic ancestry cluster associated with self-reported Caucasian donors included around 76% of the roughly 400 genotyped donors. The study was designed to test whether signatures of past pathogen exposure could be identified by cataloging public T cell receptors. Genome-wide SNP genotypes for about three fifths of the roughly 700 donors were used in a later genetic analysis, which treated that subset as a discovery cohort. Among about 390 genotyped donors of the cohort, an average of approximately 230,000 unique TCR beta nucleotide sequences were sequenced per donor, 15% to 20% of them non-productive. Rather than using new phenotypic data, the later analysis identified candidate immune exposures from TCR beta sequences and from how often those sequences occurred across donors. The research as a whole found: A further reported finding was that TCR beta sequences accurately predicted the HLA-A and HLA-B alleles for most subjects in the first cohort. In a later analysis, HLA-associated TCR beta chains showed more clonal expansion and lower generation probabilities than non-associated chains that were equally common. At a false discovery rate of 0.05, a later analysis linked 15,000 to 20,000 TCR beta sequences to specific HLA alleles. Presence/absence analyses assumed roughly uniform sequencing depth across donors, an assumption that may not hold. Linkage disequilibrium might explain the correlated functional status among segregating V segments, but an unknown experimental factor could not be ruled out. According to a later analysis, parvovirus B19, influenza, CMV and Epstein-Barr virus appeared linked to several top co-occurrence clusters. In both the original and validation cohorts, the classifier was reported to diagnose cytomegalovirus status with high specificity and sensitivity. In the study, about 150 TCR beta chains were listed as associated with cytomegalovirus. According to a later genetic analysis, donors in an Asian-associated ancestry cluster had fewer N-insertions in productive TCRs than the approximately 670-donor mean. Over 15 rarely observed V segments, including chromosome 9 orphons, were excluded from the earlier analysis of several hundred of the donors because counts were too low. A few of the identified cytomegalovirus-associated TCR beta chains were confirmed in vitro to be specific for cytomegalovirus antigens. In a later genetic analysis, a missense DCLRE1C variant was associated with V-gene and J-gene trimming of TCR beta chains, and the association was replicated in an independent cohort. The authors suggested that the approach could potentially be extended to other disease states and immunological phenotypes. When HLA alleles, especially DR and DQ, strongly co-occurred, TCR associations were difficult to assign to individual alleles. The sequencing pipeline was judged likely to have produced a cluster of highly shared sequence variants as a technical artifact. According to a later analysis, TCR association rates differed among HLA loci, with DRB1 alleles showing the most associated TCRs and HLA-C alleles showing the fewest. In this cohort, only TCR beta chains were sequenced, and detectable features were limited by the absence of alpha or paired-chain data. Some IMGT-functional V segments, including TRBV6-2 and TRBV6-3, could not be told apart with the 87-base-pair reads, so those segments were excluded. Most TCR sequences were observed very rarely across donors, whereas some public TCRs were present in many individuals. Immune exposure information for the cohort was limited to CMV serostatus. In an earlier analysis of 500 to 650 of the donors, most TCR beta V segments appeared in productive rearrangements about 87% or about 30% of the time, broadly matching IMGT annotations. Because HLA typing was unavailable for some donors at each locus, only the typed subset was used in association tests. A later analysis found that most CMV-associated TCR beta chains appeared HLA-restricted, with HLA associations seemingly driven largely by CMV exposure.

The sample consisted of PBMCs. The clonotype comes from a woman aged 25 to 39 in good health and CMV-seronegative. The chain is assembled from TRBV10-3 and TRBJ2-5; TRBD1 is a weak D gene call, 6 bases matching. The CDR3 region: CAIGDRQETQYF. At the DNA level, the sequence is TGTGCCATCGGAGACAGGCAAGAGACCCAGTACTTC.